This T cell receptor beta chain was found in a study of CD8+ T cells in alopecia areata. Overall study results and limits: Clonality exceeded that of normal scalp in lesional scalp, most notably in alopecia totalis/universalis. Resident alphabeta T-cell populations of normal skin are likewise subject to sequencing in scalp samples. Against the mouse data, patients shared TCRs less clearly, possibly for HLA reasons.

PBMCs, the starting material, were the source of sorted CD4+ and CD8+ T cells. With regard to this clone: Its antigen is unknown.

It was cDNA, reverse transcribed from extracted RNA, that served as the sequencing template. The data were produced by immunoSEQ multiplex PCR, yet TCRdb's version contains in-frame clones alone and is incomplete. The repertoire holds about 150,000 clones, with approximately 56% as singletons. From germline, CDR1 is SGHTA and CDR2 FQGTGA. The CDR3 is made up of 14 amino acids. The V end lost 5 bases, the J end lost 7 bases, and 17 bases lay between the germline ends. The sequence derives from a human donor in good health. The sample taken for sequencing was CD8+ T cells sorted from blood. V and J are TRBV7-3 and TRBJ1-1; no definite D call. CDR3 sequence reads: CASSPRPRRLEAFF. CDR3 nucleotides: TGTGCCAGCAGCCCTCGACCGAGGAGGCTTGAAGCTTTCTTT. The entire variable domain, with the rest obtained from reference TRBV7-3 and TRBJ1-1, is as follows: GAGVSQTPSNKVTEKGKYVELRCDPISGHTALYWYRQSLGQGPEFLIYFQGTGAADDSGLPNDRFFAVRPEGSVSTLKIQRTERGDSAVYLCASSPRPRRLEAFFGQGTRLTVV.